This T cell receptor (beta chain) was sequenced during a study of cytomegalovirus exposure and HLA in healthy donors. The ends lost 0 bases at V and 2 bases at J; junction bases unmatched: 0. Germline CDR1 and CDR2: SGHRS and YFSETQ. This CDR3 is built from 15 residues. PCR employed 60 Vbeta and 13 Jbeta primers. Produced via immunoSEQ multiplex PCR; TCRdb's table is partial and in-frame only. The sample has about 150,000 clones, roughly 70% seen once; the top ten hold 4.3%. Sequencing was done on a sample of PBMCs. This chain links TRBV5-1 with TRBJ2-5; 11 bases agree with TRBD2. The clonotype originates from a man between 18 and 35 years old in good health and CMV-seropositive. CDR3: CASSLGLAGQETQYF. The CDR3, as DNA: TGCGCCAGCAGCTTGGGACTAGCGGGACAAGAGACCCAGTACTTC.